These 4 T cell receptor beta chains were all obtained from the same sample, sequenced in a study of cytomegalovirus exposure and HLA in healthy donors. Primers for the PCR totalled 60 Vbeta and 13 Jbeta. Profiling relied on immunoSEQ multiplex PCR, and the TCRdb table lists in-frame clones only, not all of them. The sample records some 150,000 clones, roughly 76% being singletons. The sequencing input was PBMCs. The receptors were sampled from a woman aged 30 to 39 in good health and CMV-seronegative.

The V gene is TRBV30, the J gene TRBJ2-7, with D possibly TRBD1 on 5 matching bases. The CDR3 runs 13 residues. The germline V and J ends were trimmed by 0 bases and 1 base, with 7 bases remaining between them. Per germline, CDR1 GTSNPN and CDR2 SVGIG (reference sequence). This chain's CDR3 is CAWSVTGSYEQYF. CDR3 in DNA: TGTGCCTGGAGTGTAACAGGATCCTACGAGCAGTACTTC.

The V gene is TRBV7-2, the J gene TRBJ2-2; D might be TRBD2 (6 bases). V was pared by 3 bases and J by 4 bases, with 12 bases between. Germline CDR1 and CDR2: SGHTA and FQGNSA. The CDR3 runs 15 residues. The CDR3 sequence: CASSFGRIGTGELFF. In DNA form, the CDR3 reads TGTGCCAGCAGCTTCGGGAGAATAGGCACCGGGGAGCTGTTTTTT. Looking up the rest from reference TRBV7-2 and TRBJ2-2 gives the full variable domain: GAGVSQSPSNKVTEKGKDVELRCDPISGHTALYWYRQSLGQGLEFLIYFQGNSAPDKSGLPSDRFSAERTGGSVSTLTIQRTQQEDSAVYLCASSFGRIGTGELFFGEGSRLTVL.

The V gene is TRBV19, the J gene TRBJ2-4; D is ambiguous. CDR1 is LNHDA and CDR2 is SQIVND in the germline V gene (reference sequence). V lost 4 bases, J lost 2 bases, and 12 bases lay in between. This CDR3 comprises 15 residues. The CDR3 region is CASSRAHHSKNIQYF. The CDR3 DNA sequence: TGTGCCAGTAGTAGGGCACACCACTCCAAAAACATTCAGTACTTC. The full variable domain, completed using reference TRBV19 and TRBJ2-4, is DGGITQSPKYLFRKEGQNVTLSCEQNLNHDAMYWYRQDPGQGLRLIYYSQIVNDFQKGDIAEGYSVSREKKESFPLTVTSAQKNPTAFYLCASSRAHHSKNIQYFGAGTRLSVL.

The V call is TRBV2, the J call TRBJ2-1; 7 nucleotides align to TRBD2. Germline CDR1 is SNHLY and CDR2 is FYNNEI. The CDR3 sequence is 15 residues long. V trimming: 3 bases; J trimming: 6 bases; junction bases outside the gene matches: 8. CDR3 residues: CASSDAGGSLNEQFF. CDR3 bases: TGTGCCAGCAGTGATGCTGGCGGGAGCCTCAATGAGCAGTTCTTC.